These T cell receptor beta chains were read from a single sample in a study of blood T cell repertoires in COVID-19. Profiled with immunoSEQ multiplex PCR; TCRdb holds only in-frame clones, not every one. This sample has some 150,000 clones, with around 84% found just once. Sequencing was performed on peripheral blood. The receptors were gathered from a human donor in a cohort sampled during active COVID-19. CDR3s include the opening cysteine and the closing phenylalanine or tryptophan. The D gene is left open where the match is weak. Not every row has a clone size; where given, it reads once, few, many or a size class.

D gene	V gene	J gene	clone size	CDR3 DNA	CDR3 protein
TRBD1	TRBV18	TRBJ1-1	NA	TGTGCCAGCTCACTGTTCCGGGACAGGGAGGCAACTGAAGCTTTCTTT	CASSLFRDREATEAFF
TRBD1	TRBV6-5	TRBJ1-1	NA	TGTGCCAGCAGTACCAGGGGGGTACCCACTGAAGCTTTCTTT	CASSTRGVPTEAFF
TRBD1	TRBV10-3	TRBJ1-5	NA	TGTGCCATCAGCGACAGGGCCCCGGACCCCCAGCATTTT	CAISDRAPDPQHF
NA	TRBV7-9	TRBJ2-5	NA	TGTGCCAGCAGCCGAAAACGTAGCCAAGAGACCCAGTACTTC	CASSRKRSQETQYF
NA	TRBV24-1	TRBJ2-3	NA	TGTGCCACCAGTGATTCAGGAGGAGATACGCAGTATTTT	CATSDSGGDTQYF
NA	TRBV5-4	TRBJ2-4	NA	TGTGCCAGCAGCTCGGGACTCAAAGGGGACAAAAACATTCAGTACTTC	CASSSGLKGDKNIQYF
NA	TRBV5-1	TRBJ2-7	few	TGCGCCAGCAGCTTTGAGCCAGGCTTCGAGCAGTACTTC	CASSFEPGFEQYF
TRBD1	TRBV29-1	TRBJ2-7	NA	TGCTCGTCCCTGGAGGACAGGGGGTACGAGCAGTACTTC	CSSLEDRGYEQYF
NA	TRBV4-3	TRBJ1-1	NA	TGCGCCAGCAGCCGCAGGGTGGGGAACACTGAAGCTTTCTTT	CASSRRVGNTEAFF
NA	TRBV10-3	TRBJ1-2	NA	TGTGCCGCATCCGGGACAACCTTGGAAGTCGACTATGGCTACACCTTC	CAASGTTLEVDYGYTF
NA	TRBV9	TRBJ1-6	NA	TGTGCCAGCAGCGTAGGGACAGAAAATTCACCCCTCCACTTT	CASSVGTENSPLHF
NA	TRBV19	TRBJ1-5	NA	TGTGCCAGTAACCCTCGGCGGATTAGCAATCAGCCCCAGCATTTT	CASNPRRISNQPQHF
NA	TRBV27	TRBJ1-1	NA	TGTGCCAGCAGTTTAGTGGGTACAGCCGGCCTCGAGGCTTTCTTT	CASSLVGTAGLEAFF
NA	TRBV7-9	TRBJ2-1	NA	TGTGCCAGCAGCTTAGGAGGGGGTTACAATGAGCAGTTCTTC	CASSLGGGYNEQFF
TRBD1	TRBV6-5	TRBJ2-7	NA	TGTGCCAGCAGGGCGGGACAGGGGAGGGAAGAGCAGTACTTC	CASRAGQGREEQYF
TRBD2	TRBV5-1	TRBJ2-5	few	TGCGCCAGCAGCTTGGGGGCTAGCGGGGAAGAGACCCAGTACTTC	CASSLGASGEETQYF
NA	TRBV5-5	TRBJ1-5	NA	TGTGCCAGCAGCTTGGGACAGATTAGCAATCAGCCCCAGCATTTT	CASSLGQISNQPQHF
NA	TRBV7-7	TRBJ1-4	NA	TGTGCTAGCAGCTTAAGTCCACAGATGGGAAAACTGTTTTTT	CASSLSPQMGKLFF
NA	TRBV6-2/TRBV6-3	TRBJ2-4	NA	TGTGCCAGCGGCCCGTCGCGACTGGTGATGGACTTC	CASGPSRLVMDF
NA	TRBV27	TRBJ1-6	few	TGTGCCAGCAGCAAAGGATCGGGGGGCTATAATTCACCCCTCCACTTT	CASSKGSGGYNSPLHF
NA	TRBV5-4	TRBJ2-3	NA	TGTGCCAGCAGCTTTCAAGCGGGCCACCGAGGAGATACGCAGTATTTT	CASSFQAGHRGDTQYF
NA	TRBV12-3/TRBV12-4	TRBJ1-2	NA	TGTGCCAGCAGTTTTCTGGGGGGGGAAAACACCTTC	CASSFLGGENTF
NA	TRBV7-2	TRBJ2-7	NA	TGTGCCAGCAGCTTCCAGGGGTACGAGCAGTACTTC	CASSFQGYEQYF
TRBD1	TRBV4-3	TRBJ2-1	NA	TGCGCCAGCAGCCAAGAGGGATGGGACAGATACAATGAGCAGTTCTTC	CASSQEGWDRYNEQFF
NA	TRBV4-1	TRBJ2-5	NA	TGCGCCAGCAGCCAAGCGCGAGGGACCCAGTACTTC	CASSQARGTQYF
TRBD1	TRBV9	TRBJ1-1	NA	TGTGCCAGTTCCTCCGGGACAGGGGGCTACACTGAAGCTTTCTTT	CASSSGTGGYTEAFF
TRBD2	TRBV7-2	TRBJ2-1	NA	TGTGCCAGCAGCTTATGGGGGGGCAATGAGCAGTTCTTC	CASSLWGGNEQFF
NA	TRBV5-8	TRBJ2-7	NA	TGTGCCAGCAGCGAAGGACTGAACTTAGGCTACGAGCAGTACTTC	CASSEGLNLGYEQYF
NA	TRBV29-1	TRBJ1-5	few	TGCAGCGTCGGGGACGGGGCGACAGGTCAGCCCCAGCATTTT	CSVGDGATGQPQHF
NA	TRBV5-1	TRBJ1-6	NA	TGCGCCAGCAGATCCACTACAGGGCCGGGGAATTCACCCCTCCACTTT	CASRSTTGPGNSPLHF
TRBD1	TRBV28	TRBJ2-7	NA	TGTGCCAGCAGTCGGGACAGTAACTACGAGCAGTACTTC	CASSRDSNYEQYF
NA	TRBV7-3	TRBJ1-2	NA	TGTGCCAGCAGCTTAACGGGGAGGGACTATGGCTACACCTTC	CASSLTGRDYGYTF
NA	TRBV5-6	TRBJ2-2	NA	TGTGCCAGCAGCTTACAGGCGGGATCCGGGGAGCTGTTTTTT	CASSLQAGSGELFF
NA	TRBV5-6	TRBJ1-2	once	TGTGCCAGCAGCTTGGTTTACCCTCCGGGTGGCTACACCTTC	CASSLVYPPGGYTF
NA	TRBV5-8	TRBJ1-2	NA	TGTGCCAGCAACTCCAAAGGGAGGGCCGCCCCTCACTATGGCTACACCTTC	CASNSKGRAAPHYGYTF
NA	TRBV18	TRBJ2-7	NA	TGTGCCAGCTCACGGACACCTACCTACGAGCAGTACTTC	CASSRTPTYEQYF
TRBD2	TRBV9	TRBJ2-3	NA	TGTGCCAGCAGCGTAGATCTAGCGGGGCCCATCGATACGCAGTATTTT	CASSVDLAGPIDTQYF
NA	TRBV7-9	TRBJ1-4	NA	TGTGCCAGCAGCTTCGGGTTCGGGGAAAAACTGTTTTTT	CASSFGFGEKLFF
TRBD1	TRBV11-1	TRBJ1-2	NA	TGTGCCAGCAGCCCCCTAAGGGGACAGTTCTCCTATGGCTACACCTTC	CASSPLRGQFSYGYTF
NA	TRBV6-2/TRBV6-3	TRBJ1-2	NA	TGTGCCAGCAGTTACGGCCATATCTATGGCTACACCTTC	CASSYGHIYGYTF
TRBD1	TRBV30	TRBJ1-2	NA	TGTGCCTGGAGACGAGACAGGGTCCTTAGGGGCTATGGCTACACCTTC	CAWRRDRVLRGYGYTF
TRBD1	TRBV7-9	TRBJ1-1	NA	TGTGCCAGCAGGGGAAAGGACAGGCTCAATTCTGAAGCTTTCTTT	CASRGKDRLNSEAFF
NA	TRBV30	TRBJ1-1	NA	TGTGCCTGGAGTGTACACTCGGCAGCGGCTTTCTTT	CAWSVHSAAAFF
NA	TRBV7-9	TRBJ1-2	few	TGTGCCAGCAGCTTAGAGGGGTCTGAAGGCTACACCTTC	CASSLEGSEGYTF
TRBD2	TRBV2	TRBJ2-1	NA	TGTGCCAGCAGTGGCGGGACTAGCGGCTACAATGAGCAGTTCTTC	CASSGGTSGYNEQFF
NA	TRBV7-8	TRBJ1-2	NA	TGTGCCAGCAGCTTAGAGGTGGTCGGGAACTATGGCTACACCTTC	CASSLEVVGNYGYTF
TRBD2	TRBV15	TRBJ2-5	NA	TGTGCCACCAGCAGAGATCCCAGCGGGGGTCAAGAGACCCAGTACTTC	CATSRDPSGGQETQYF
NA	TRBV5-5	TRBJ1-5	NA	TGTGCCAGCAGCTTGTCTACCTTTCCGAACCAGCCCCAGCATTTT	CASSLSTFPNQPQHF
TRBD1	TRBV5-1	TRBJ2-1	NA	TGCGCCAGCAGCACCGGACAGGGGAGCAATGAGCAGTTCTTC	CASSTGQGSNEQFF